This T cell receptor (beta chain) was profiled in a study of a mutant IDH1 vaccine in newly diagnosed glioma. Time point: week 5, during vaccination. Every single dose of the vaccine, 300 ug of mutant IDH1 20-mer peptide, came with topical imiquimod. Donor tumors were new WHO grade 3 or 4 IDH1-mutant, ATRX-lost astrocytomas. Sequenced by immunoSEQ multiplex PCR; TCRdb stores in-frame clones only, minus some. This sample has around 56,000 clones, with approximately 82% found just once. A word on this clone: What it binds is unknown. At the DNA level, this CDR3 is encoded by other sequences in the same sample as well.

The material sequenced was PBMCs, taken from a glioma patient whose treatment included an IDH1 peptide vaccine. The sequence was collected from a woman aged 18-29 years with glioma. Some clones in this sample may be carry-over from other donors' samples.

The CDR3 loop is CASSLGQANTEAFF. In nucleotides, the CDR3 is TGTGCCAGCAGTCTAGGACAAGCGAACACTGAAGCTTTCTTT. The chain couples TRBV7-2 to TRBJ1-1; a possible D gene is TRBD1 (5 bases). The CDR3 totals 14 residues. CDR1 is SGHTA and CDR2 is FQGNSA in the germline V gene. Trimming stripped 6 bases from V and 1 base from J, with 12 bases between. Full variable domain (outside the CDR3, taken from reference TRBV7-2 and TRBJ1-1): GAGVSQSPSNKVTEKGKDVELRCDPISGHTALYWYRQSLGQGLEFLIYFQGNSAPDKSGLPSDRFSAERTGGSVSTLTIQRTQQEDSAVYLCASSLGQANTEAFFGQGTRLTVV.